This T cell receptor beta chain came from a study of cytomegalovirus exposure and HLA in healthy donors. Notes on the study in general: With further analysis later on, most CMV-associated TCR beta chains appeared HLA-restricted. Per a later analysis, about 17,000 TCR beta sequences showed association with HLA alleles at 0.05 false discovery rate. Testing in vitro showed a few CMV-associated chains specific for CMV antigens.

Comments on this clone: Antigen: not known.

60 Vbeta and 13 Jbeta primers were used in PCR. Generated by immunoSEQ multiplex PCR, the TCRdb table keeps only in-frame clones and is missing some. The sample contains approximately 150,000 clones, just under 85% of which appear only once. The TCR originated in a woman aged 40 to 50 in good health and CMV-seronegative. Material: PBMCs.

The CDR3 nucleotides are TGTGCCAGCAGTCTTTCCGAGACAGGGCGTGGATGGAACACTGAAGCTTTCTTT. Amino acid sequence: CASSLSETGRGWNTEAFF. The chain couples TRBV28 to TRBJ1-1; 7 nucleotides line up with TRBD1. V was clipped by 5 bases and J by 1 base; unmatched bases: 16. The CDR3 is 18 amino acids. Per the germline V gene, CDR1 is MDHEN and CDR2 is SYDVKM.